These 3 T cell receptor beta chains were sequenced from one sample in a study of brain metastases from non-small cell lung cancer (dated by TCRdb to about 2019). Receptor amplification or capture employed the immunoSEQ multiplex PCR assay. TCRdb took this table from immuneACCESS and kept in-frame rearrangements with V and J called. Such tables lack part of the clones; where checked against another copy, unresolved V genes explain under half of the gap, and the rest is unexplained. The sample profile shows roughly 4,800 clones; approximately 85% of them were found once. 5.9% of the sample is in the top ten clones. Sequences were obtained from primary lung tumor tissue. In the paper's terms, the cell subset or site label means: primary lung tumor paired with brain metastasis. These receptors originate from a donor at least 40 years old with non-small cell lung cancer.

CDR3 loop: CSVQQVRNNEQFF. CDR3 nucleotide sequence: TGCAGCGTTCAACAGGTCCGCAACAATGAGCAGTTCTTC. The chain recombines TRBV29-1 with TRBJ2-1; D is perhaps TRBD1 (5 bases). Between the trimmed V and J ends, which lost 5 bases and 5 bases, there was a span of 13 bases. Germline assignment: CDR1 SQVTM and CDR2 ANQGSEA. The CDR3 totals 13 residues.

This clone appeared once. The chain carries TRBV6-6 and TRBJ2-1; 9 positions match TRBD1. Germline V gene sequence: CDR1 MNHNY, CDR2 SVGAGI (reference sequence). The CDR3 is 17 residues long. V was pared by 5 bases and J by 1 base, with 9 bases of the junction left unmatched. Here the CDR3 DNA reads TGTGCCAGCAGTCGACTGAGGACAGGGGCATCCTACAATGAGCAGTTCTTC. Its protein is CASSRLRTGASYNEQFF.

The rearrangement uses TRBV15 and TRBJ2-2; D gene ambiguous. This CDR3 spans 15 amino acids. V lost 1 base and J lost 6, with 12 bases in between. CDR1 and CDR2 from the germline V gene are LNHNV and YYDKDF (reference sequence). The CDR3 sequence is CATSRAGEVAGELFF. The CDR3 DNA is TGTGCCACCAGCAGAGCGGGCGAGGTTGCCGGGGAGCTGTTTTTT. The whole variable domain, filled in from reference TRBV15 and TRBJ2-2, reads DAMVIQNPRYQVTQFGKPVTLSCSQTLNHNVMYWYQQKSSQAPKLLFHYYDKDFNNEADTPDNFQSRRPNTSFCFLDIRSPGLGDTAMYLCATSRAGEVAGELFFGEGSRLTVL.